The source of this T cell receptor (beta chain) is a study of T cells expressing NK-cell markers. Study findings and constraints: For four donors, these clonotypes were likewise the leading ones in the CD3+CD56-NKG2C+ fraction.

Using the 5' RACE reads, TCRdb records one entry per CDR3 protein without DNA. This sample lists around 550,000 distinct CDR3 sequences; its ten largest clones have less than 4.5%. The CDR3 is made up of 13 amino acids. Per germline, CDR1 SQVTM and CDR2 ANQGSEA. Notes on this clonotype: Its cognate antigen is unknown.

The chain couples TRBV29-1 to TRBJ2-1; there is no DNA to check the TCRdb D call of TRBD2. Sample: blood T cells: a sorted CD56 or NKG2C T cell subset, CD4+ or CD8+ T cells, or bulk PBMC T cells (not recorded which). The clonotype originates from a man between 18 and 35 years old in good health. The CDR3 spells CGYAGLAVPEQFF.